The rows below give T cell receptor beta chains drawn from one sample of a study of cytomegalovirus exposure and HLA in healthy donors. This table comes from immunoSEQ multiplex PCR, and its TCRdb copy is limited to in-frame clones, with some not included. The repertoire includes approximately 39,000 clones, about 93% of them detected once, and more than 2.5% sits in the top ten. Source material: PBMCs. The receptors shown here come from a man between 18 and 29 years old in good health and CMV-seronegative. The CDR3 runs from the conserved cysteine through the conserved F or W. D genes are given only for firm matches. A row's size may be missing; if present it is once, few, many or a size class.

TRBJ1-1 | TRBV29-1 | TRBD1 | NA | CSVEGTGGLEAFF | TGCAGCGTTGAGGGGACAGGGGGTCTTGAAGCTTTCTTT
TRBJ1-3 | TRBV5-1 | NA | NA | CASSLGDNGNTIYF | TGCGCCAGCAGCTTGGGGGACAATGGAAACACCATATATTTT
TRBJ1-2 | TRBV28 | TRBD1 | NA | CASSQGQGNYGYTF | TGTGCCAGCAGTCAAGGACAGGGCAACTATGGCTACACCTTC
TRBJ2-2 | TRBV27 | NA | NA | CASGPWNTGELFF | TGTGCCAGCGGCCCCTGGAACACCGGGGAGCTGTTTTTT
TRBJ1-1 | TRBV2 | NA | once | CASSVETDTEAFF | TGTGCCAGCAGTGTGGAGACAGACACTGAAGCTTTCTTT
TRBJ1-1 | TRBV19 | NA | NA | CASSGRQALSAFF | TGTGCCAGTAGTGGGAGACAGGCCCTAAGCGCTTTCTTT
TRBJ2-6 | TRBV10-3 | NA | NA | CAITGVTGANVLTF | TGTGCCATCACCGGGGTCACTGGGGCCAACGTCCTGACTTTC
TRBJ2-3 | TRBV5-6 | TRBD1 | NA | CASSSRTQGVDTQYF | TGTGCCAGCAGCTCGAGGACACAGGGGGTAGATACGCAGTATTTT
TRBJ2-3 | TRBV30 | NA | NA | CAWKQGPDTQYF | TGTGCCTGGAAACAGGGCCCAGATACGCAGTATTTT
TRBJ2-1 | TRBV9 | TRBD2 | NA | CASSLTGLAYEQFF | TGTGCCAGCAGCCTTACGGGACTAGCCTATGAGCAGTTCTTC
TRBJ2-3 | TRBV5-5 | NA | NA | CASSSTSYITDTQYF | TGTGCCAGCAGCTCCACCTCCTATATCACAGATACGCAGTATTTT
TRBJ1-2 | TRBV30 | NA | NA | CAWAGIRSGYTF | TGTGCCTGGGCAGGGATCAGATCTGGCTACACCTTC
TRBJ1-2 | TRBV5-6 | NA | NA | CASSEYGEDYGYTF | TGTGCCAGCAGCGAGTACGGAGAGGACTATGGCTACACCTTC
TRBJ2-1 | TRBV13 | NA | NA | CASSAWGGAGDEQFF | TGTGCCAGCAGTGCCTGGGGGGGGGCTGGAGATGAGCAGTTCTTC
TRBJ1-1 | TRBV7-9 | TRBD1 | NA | CASSFSGQGAEAFF | TGTGCCAGCAGCTTCTCTGGGCAGGGGGCGGAAGCTTTCTTT
TRBJ2-1 | TRBV28 | TRBD2 | NA | CASSSGLAGGFNEQFF | TGTGCCAGCAGCTCGGGACTAGCGGGGGGCTTCAATGAGCAGTTCTTC
TRBJ2-3 | TRBV27 | NA | NA | CASSMSDTQYF | TGTGCCAGCAGCATGTCCGATACGCAGTATTTT
TRBJ2-1 | TRBV5-1 | TRBD2 | NA | CASSLAGGSSYNEQFF | TGCGCCAGCAGCTTGGCGGGCGGGAGCTCCTACAATGAGCAGTTCTTC
TRBJ1-2 | TRBV5-4 | TRBD1 | NA | CASSKGTATNYGYTF | TGTGCCAGCAGCAAAGGGACAGCCACTAACTATGGCTACACCTTC
TRBJ2-5 | TRBV25-1 | NA | NA | CASSEYGDRQKETQYF | TGTGCCAGCAGTGAATATGGCGACAGGCAAAAAGAGACCCAGTACTTC
TRBJ2-1 | TRBV5-1 | NA | NA | CASSLGVGSGNEQFF | TGCGCCAGCAGCTTGGGGGTTGGTAGCGGCAATGAGCAGTTCTTC
TRBJ2-7 | TRBV28 | NA | NA | CASSSTSSSYEQYF | TGTGCCAGCAGTTCGACTAGTAGCTCCTACGAGCAGTACTTC
TRBJ2-7 | TRBV5-7 | NA | NA | CASSLYRVSYEQYF | TGTGCCAGCAGCTTATACAGGGTCTCCTACGAGCAGTACTTC
TRBJ2-1 | TRBV5-1 | TRBD1 | NA | CASSPTGPVREQFF | TGCGCCAGCAGCCCGACAGGGCCCGTTAGGGAGCAGTTCTTC
TRBJ2-3 | TRBV27 | NA | NA | CASSFRAISTDTQYF | TGTGCCAGCAGTTTCCGAGCCATTAGCACAGATACGCAGTATTTT
TRBJ2-1 | TRBV27 | TRBD2 | NA | CASSLYPGLAGADEQFF | TGTGCCAGCAGTTTATACCCCGGACTAGCGGGGGCGGATGAGCAGTTCTTC
TRBJ1-1 | TRBV7-3 | TRBD1 | NA | CASSLGQGASSEAFF | TGTGCCAGCAGCTTAGGACAGGGGGCCTCCAGTGAAGCTTTCTTT
TRBJ1-6 | TRBV10-3 | NA | once | CAIQQAVPGENSPLHF | TGTGCCATCCAGCAGGCTGTCCCGGGGGAGAATTCACCCCTCCACTTT
TRBJ1-1 | TRBV30 | TRBD1 | NA | CAWRQPDRAHTEAFF | TGTGCCTGGAGACAACCCGACAGGGCTCACACTGAAGCTTTCTTT
TRBJ2-1 | TRBV5-6 | NA | NA | CASSWYQGGGYNEQFF | TGTGCCAGCAGCTGGTATCAGGGAGGGGGCTACAATGAGCAGTTCTTC
TRBJ2-7 | TRBV1 | NA | NA | CTSSQELRGRNWEQYF | TGCACCAGCAGCCAAGAATTGCGCGGGAGAAATTGGGAGCAGTACTTC
TRBJ1-4 | TRBV19 | TRBD1 | NA | CASSSLTGSREKLFF | TGTGCCAGTAGTTCATTGACAGGGTCGAGAGAAAAACTGTTTTTT
TRBJ1-3 | TRBV13 | TRBD1 | NA | CAIPGQRVNTIYF | TGTGCCATCCCGGGACAGAGGGTAAACACCATATATTTT
TRBJ1-2 | TRBV5-1 | NA | NA | CASSFAGAEGYTF | TGCGCCAGCAGCTTCGCAGGGGCCGAGGGCTACACCTTC
TRBJ2-3 | TRBV5-1 | TRBD2 | NA | CASSSGLAGPTDTQYF | TGCGCCAGCAGCTCGGGACTAGCGGGACCCACAGATACGCAGTATTTT
TRBJ1-5 | TRBV6-1 | TRBD1 | NA | CASSEKVGTGDRNQPQHF | TGTGCCAGCAGTGAAAAGGTCGGGACAGGGGATCGCAATCAGCCCCAGCATTTT
TRBJ2-5 | TRBV7-7 | TRBD1 | once | CASSPGQGGTQYF | TGTGCTAGCAGCCCGGGACAGGGTGGGACCCAGTACTTC
TRBJ2-7 | TRBV27 | TRBD2 | NA | CASSRLAGPMVEQYF | TGTGCCAGCAGCAGACTAGCGGGGCCTATGGTGGAGCAGTACTTC
TRBJ1-1 | TRBV28 | NA | NA | CASSLPSGDHTEAFF | TGTGCCAGCAGTCTCCCCTCAGGGGACCACACTGAAGCTTTCTTT